There are a few counts of the clone carrying this TCR beta chain. The authors reverse transcribed all of the isolated RNA, so sequencing captured expressed TCRB transcripts. The repertoire was sequenced with immunoSEQ multiplex PCR; TCRdb's copy has only in-frame clones and lacks some. The data show some 500,000 clones, more than 9.5% seen once. This entry comes from a study of beta chain features in type 1 diabetes. The sequenced sample was naive CD4+ T cells from blood. The clonotype was recovered from a woman aged 18-29 years in good health.

CDR3 sequence (DNA): TGTGCCAGCAGCCCACAGGGAGGGCGGAGATTCACAGATACGCAGTATTTT. It yields the protein CASSPQGGRRFTDTQYF. V gene TRBV7-9 combines with J gene TRBJ2-3; the D gene is possibly TRBD2 (7 bases). V was pared by 5 bases and J by 2 bases, with 20 bases between. CDR1 is SEHNR and CDR2 is FQNEAQ in the germline V gene (reference sequence). The CDR3 is 17 amino acids.